This TCR beta chain was captured in a study of PD-L1 blockade in urothelial cancer. Study as a whole: Atezolizumab therapy began for patients at some point between 2014 and 2016, dosed at 1,200 mg intravenously every 3 weeks. Median T cell yield per blood sample was 110,000 to 150,000 cells.

Measured with immunoSEQ multiplex PCR; TCRdb has only the in-frame clones, and not every one. The sample contains about 32,000 clones, 75% to 90% of which appear only once. The CDR3 runs to 15 residues. Trimming took off 4 bases at V and 4 bases at J, with 15 bases between the two ends. Germline CDR1 SGDLS, CDR2 YYNGEE. The sequence came from a man aged 45-60 years with urothelial cancer. The rearrangement uses TRBV9 and TRBJ2-1, with TRBD2 as a possible D gene (6 bases). Sequencing was performed on PBMCs, taken around atezolizumab (anti-PD-L1) treatment. The CDR3 DNA reads as TGTGCCAGCAGCCCCGGGGGAGCGGCATACAATGAGCAGTTCTTC. It translates to CASSPGGAAYNEQFF.